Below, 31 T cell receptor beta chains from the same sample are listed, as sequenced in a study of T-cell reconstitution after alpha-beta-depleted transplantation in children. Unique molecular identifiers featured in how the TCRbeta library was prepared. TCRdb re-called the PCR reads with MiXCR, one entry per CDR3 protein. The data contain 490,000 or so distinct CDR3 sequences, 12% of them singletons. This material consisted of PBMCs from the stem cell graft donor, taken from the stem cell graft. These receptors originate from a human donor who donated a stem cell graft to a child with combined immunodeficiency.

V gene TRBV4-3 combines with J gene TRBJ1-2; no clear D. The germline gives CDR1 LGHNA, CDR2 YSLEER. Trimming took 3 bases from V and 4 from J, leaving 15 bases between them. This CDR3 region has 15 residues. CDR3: CASSHHDSGVYGYTF. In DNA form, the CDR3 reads TGCGCCAGCAGCCACCACGACTCGGGAGTCTATGGCTACACCTTC.

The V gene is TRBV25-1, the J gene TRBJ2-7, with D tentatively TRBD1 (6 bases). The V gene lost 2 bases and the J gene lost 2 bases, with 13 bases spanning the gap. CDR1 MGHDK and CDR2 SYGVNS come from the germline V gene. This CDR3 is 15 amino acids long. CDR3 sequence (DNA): TGTGCCAGCAGTGAAATGAGGGGACACCCCTACGAGCAGTACTTC. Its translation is CASSEMRGHPYEQYF.

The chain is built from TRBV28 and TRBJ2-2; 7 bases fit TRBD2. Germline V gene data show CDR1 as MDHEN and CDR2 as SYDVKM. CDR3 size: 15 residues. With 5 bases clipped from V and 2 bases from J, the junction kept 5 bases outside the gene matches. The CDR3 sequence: CASSGGGLNTGELFF. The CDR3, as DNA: TGTGCCAGCAGTGGGGGGGGACTCAACACCGGGGAGCTGTTTTTT.

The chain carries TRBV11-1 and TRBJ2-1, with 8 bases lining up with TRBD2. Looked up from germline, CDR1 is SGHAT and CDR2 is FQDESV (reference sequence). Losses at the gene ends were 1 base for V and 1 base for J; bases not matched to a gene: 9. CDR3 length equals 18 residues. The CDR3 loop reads CASSLVGSGGKSYNEQFF. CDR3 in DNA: TGTGCCAGCAGCTTAGTAGGCAGCGGGGGTAAATCCTACAATGAGCAGTTCTTC.

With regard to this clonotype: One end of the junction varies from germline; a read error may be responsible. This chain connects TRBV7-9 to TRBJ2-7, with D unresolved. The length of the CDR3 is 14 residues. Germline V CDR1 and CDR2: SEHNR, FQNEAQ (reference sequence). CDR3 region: CASSLGGAYYEEYF. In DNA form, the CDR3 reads TGTGCCAGCAGCTTAGGAGGCGCATACTACGAGGAGTACTTC.

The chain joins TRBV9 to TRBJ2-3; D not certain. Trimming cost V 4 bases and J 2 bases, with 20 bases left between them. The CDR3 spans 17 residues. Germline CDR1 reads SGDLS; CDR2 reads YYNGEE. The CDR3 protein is CASSFRPLIAHTDTQYF. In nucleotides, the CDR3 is TGTGCCAGCAGCTTCCGACCGTTGATCGCACACACAGATACGCAGTATTTT. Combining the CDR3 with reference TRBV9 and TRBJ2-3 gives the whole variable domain DSGVTQTPKHLITATGQRVTLRCSPRSGDLSVYWYQQSLDQGLQFLIQYYNGEERAKGNILERFSAQQFPDLHSELNLSSLELGDSALYFCASSFRPLIAHTDTQYFGPGTRLTVL.

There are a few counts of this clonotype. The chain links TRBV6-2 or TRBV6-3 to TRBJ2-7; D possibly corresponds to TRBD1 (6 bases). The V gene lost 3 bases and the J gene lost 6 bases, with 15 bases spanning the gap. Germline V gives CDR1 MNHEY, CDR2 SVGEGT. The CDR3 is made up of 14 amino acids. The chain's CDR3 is CASSYRMDSPEQYF. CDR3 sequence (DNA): TGTGCCAGCAGTTATCGGATGGACAGCCCCGAGCAGTACTTC.

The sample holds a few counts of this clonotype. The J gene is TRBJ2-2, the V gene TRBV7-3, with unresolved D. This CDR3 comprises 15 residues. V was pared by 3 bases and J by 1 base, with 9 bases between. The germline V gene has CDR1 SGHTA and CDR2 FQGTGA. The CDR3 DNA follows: TGTGCCAGCAGCTTCAACCCAGGGAACACCGGGGAGCTGTTTTTT. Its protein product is CASSFNPGNTGELFF.

The DNA of the CDR3 is TGTGCCAGCAGCTTAGGCCGGGACAGGGGCTACGAGCAGTACTTC. Protein: CASSLGRDRGYEQYF. The gene calls are TRBV11-2 and TRBJ2-7, with 10 bases that match TRBD1. The germline V gene encodes CDR1 SGHAT and CDR2 FQNNGV. This CDR3 has 15 amino acids. V trimming: 1 base; J trimming: 3 bases; junction bases outside the gene matches: 3. The full variable domain, in which reference TRBV11-2 and TRBJ2-7 provide the parts outside the CDR3, is EAGVAQSPRYKIIEKRQSVAFWCNPISGHATLYWYQQILGQGPKLLIQFQNNGVVDDSQLPKDRFSAERLKGVDSTLKIQPAKLEDSAVYLCASSLGRDRGYEQYFGPGTRLTVT.

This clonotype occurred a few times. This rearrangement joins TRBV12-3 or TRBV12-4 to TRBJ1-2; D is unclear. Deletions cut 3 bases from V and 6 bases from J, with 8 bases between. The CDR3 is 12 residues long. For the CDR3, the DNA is TGTGCCAGCAGTTTCAGTTACAATGGCTACACCTTC. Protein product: CASSFSYNGYTF.

CDR3 sequence (DNA): TGTGCCAGCAGTTTATTCACTAGCGGGGAGGCTGAGCAGTTCTTC. It translates to CASSLFTSGEAEQFF. This chain links TRBV27 with TRBJ2-1; TRBD2 matches 10 bases. V lost 1 base, J lost 9 bases, and 6 bases stayed unmatched. Germline V gene data show CDR1 as MNHEY and CDR2 as SMNVEV (reference sequence). The CDR3 is 15 amino acids.

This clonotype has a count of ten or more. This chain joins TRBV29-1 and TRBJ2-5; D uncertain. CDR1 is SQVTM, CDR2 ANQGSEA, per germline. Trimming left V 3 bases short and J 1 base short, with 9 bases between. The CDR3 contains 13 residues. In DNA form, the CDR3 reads TGCAGCGTTGAGGGTGGTAGCCAAGAGACCCAGTACTTC. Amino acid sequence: CSVEGGSQETQYF.

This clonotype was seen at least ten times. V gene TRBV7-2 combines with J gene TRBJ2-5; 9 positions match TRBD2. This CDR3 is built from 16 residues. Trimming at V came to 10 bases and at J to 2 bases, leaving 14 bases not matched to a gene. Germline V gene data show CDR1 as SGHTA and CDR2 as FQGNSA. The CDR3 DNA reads TGTGCCATCTCAAAGGGGGCGACTAGCGGACAAGAGACCCAGTACTTC. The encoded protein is CAISKGATSGQETQYF.

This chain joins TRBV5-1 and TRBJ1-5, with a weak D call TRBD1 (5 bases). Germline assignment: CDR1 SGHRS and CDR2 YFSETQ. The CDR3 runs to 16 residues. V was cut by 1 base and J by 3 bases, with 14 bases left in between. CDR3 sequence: CASSLHDSPNNQPQHF. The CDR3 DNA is TGCGCCAGCAGCTTGCATGACAGCCCAAACAATCAGCCCCAGCATTTT.

CDR3: CASSSYDAEQFF. The CDR3 nucleotides read TGTGCCAGCAGTTCGTACGACGCTGAGCAGTTCTTC. The chain employs TRBV12-3 or TRBV12-4 and TRBJ2-1, with D uncertain. The CDR3 consists of 12 residues. Trimming took 4 bases from V and 9 from J, leaving 10 bases between them.

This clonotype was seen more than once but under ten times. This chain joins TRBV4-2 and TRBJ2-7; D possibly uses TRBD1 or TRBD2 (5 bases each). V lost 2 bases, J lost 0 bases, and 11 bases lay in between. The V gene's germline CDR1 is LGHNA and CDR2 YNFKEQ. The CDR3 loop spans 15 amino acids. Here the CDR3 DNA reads TGTGCCAGCAGCCAATTAGAGGGGCACTCCTACGAGCAGTACTTC. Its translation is CASSQLEGHSYEQYF.

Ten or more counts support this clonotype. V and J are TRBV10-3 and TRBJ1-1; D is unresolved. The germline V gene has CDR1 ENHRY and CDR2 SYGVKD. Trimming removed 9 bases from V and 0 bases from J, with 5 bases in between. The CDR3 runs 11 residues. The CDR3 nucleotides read TGTGCCATTCAAATGAACACTGAAGCTTTCTTT. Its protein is CAIQMNTEAFF.

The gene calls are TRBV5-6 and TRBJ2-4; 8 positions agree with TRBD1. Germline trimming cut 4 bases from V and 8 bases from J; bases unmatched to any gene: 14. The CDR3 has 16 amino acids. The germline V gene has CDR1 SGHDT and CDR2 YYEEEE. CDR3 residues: CASSPPNGQGLDIQYF. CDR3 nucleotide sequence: TGTGCCAGCAGCCCCCCGAACGGACAGGGTTTGGACATTCAGTACTTC.

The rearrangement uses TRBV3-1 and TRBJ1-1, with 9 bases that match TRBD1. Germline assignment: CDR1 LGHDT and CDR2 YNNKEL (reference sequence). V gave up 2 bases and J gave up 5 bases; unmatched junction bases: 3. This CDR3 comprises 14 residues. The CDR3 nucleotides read TGTGCCAGCAGCCAACGGGACAGGGAGACTGAAGCTTTCTTT. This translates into CASSQRDRETEAFF.

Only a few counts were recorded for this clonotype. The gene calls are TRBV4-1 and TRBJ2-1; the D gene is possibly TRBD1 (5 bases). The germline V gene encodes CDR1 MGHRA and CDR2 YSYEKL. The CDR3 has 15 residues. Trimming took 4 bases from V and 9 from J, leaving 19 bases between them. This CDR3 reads CASSPIFRADFEQFF. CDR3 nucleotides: TGCGCCAGCAGCCCGATTTTCAGGGCTGATTTTGAGCAGTTCTTC.

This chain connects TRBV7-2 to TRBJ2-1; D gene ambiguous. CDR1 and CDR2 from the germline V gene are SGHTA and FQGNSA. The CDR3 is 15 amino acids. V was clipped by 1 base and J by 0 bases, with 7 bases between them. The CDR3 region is CASSLVGHSYNEQFF. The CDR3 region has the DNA TGTGCCAGCAGCTTAGTAGGCCACTCCTACAATGAGCAGTTCTTC.

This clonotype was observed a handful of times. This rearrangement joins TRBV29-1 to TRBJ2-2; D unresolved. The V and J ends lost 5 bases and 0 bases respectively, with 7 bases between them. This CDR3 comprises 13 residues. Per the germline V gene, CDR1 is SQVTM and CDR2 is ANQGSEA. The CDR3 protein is CSVSHTNTGELFF. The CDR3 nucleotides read TGCAGCGTTTCTCATACGAACACCGGGGAGCTGTTTTTT.

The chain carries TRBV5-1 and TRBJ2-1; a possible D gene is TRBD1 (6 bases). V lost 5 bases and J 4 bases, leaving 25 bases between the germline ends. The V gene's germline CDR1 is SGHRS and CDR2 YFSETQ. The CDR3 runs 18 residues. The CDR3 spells CASRSILAGVGLYNEQFF. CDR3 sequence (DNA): TGCGCCAGCAGATCTATACTCGCAGGGGTGGGGCTTTACAATGAGCAGTTCTTC. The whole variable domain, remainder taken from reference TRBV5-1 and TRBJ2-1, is KAGVTQTPRYLIKTRGQQVTLSCSPISGHRSVSWYQQTPGQGLQFLFEYFSETQRNKGNFPGRFSGRQFSNSRSEMNVSTLELGDSALYLCASRSILAGVGLYNEQFFGPGTRLTVL.

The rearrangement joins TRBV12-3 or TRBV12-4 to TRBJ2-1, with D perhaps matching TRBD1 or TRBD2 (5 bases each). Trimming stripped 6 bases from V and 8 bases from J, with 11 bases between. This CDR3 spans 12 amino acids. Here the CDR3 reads CASRGPGDEQFF. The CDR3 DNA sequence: TGTGCCAGCAGGGGACCCGGGGATGAGCAGTTCTTC.

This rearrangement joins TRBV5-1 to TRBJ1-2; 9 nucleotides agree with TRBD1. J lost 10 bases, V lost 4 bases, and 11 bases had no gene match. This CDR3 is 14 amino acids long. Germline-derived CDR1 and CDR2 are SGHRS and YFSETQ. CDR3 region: CASSPSGQGFDYTF. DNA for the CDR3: TGCGCCAGCAGCCCATCGGGACAGGGTTTTGACTACACCTTC.

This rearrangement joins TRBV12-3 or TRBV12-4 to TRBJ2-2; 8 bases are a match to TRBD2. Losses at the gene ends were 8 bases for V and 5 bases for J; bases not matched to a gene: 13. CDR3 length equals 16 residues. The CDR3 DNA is TGTGCCAGCTACCGTCGGGGGGGGATGACAACCGGGGAGCTGTTTTTT. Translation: CASYRRGGMTTGELFF.

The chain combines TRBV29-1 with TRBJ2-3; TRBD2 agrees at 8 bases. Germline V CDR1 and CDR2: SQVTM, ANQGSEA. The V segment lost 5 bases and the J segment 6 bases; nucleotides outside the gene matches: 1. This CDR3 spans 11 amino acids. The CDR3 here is CSVSSGDTQYF. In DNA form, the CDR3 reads TGCAGCGTTTCTAGCGGGGATACGCAGTATTTT.

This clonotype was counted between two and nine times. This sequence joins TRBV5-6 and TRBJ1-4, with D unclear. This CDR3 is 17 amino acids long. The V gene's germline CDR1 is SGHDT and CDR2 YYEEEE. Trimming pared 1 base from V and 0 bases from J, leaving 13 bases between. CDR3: CASSLSSLFATNEKLFF. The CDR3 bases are TGTGCCAGCAGCTTGAGTTCGCTTTTTGCAACTAATGAAAAACTGTTTTTT.

The CDR3 sequence: CATSRDQGGLYEQYF. CDR3 sequence (DNA): TGTGCCACCAGCAGAGATCAAGGGGGCTTATACGAGCAGTACTTC. The chain joins TRBV15 to TRBJ2-7, with TRBD1 matching over 7 bases. The CDR3 totals 15 residues. In germline, CDR1 is LNHNV, CDR2 YYDKDF (reference sequence). J lost 4 bases, V lost 0 bases, and 6 bases had no gene match.

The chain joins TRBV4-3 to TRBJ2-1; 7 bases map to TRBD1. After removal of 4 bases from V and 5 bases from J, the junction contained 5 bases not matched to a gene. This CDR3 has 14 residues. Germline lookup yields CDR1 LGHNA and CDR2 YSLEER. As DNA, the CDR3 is TGCGCCAGCAGCCCAAACAGGGGCCACAATGAGCAGTTCTTC. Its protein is CASSPNRGHNEQFF.

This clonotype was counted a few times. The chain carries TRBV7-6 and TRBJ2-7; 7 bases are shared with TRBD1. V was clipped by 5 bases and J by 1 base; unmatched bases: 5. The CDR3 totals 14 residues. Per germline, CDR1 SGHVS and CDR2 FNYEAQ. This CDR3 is CASSHGTVSYEQYF. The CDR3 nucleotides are TGTGCCAGCAGCCATGGGACAGTATCCTACGAGCAGTACTTC. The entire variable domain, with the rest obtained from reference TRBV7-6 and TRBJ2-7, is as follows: GAGVSQSPRYKVTKRGQDVALRCDPISGHVSLYWYRQALGQGPEFLTYFNYEAQQDKSGLPNDRFSAERPEGSISTLTIQRTEQRDSAMYRCASSHGTVSYEQYFGPGTRLTVT.